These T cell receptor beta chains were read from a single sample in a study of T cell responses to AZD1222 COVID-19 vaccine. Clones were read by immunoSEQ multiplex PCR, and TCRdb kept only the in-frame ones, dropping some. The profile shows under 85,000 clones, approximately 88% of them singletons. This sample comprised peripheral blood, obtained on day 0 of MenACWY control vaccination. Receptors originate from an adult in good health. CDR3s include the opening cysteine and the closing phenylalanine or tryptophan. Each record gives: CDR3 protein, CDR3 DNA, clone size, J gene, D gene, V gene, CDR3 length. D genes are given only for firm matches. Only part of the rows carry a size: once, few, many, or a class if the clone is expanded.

CDR3aa: CASTYRGSTEAFF
CDR3nt: TGTGCCAGCACTTACAGGGGGAGCACTGAAGCTTTCTTT
abundance: .
j_gene: TRBJ1-1
d_gene: TRBD1
v_gene: TRBV6-2/TRBV6-3
len: 13

CDR3aa: CATSRAQGNSPLHF
CDR3nt: TGTGCCACCAGCAGAGCGCAAGGGAATTCACCCCTCCACTTT
abundance: .
j_gene: TRBJ1-6
d_gene: .
v_gene: TRBV15
len: 14

CDR3aa: CASSLVAGGATEAFF
CDR3nt: TGCGCCAGCAGCTTGGTGGCAGGGGGCGCGACTGAAGCTTTCTTT
abundance: .
j_gene: TRBJ1-1
d_gene: TRBD1
v_gene: TRBV5-1
len: 15

CDR3aa: CATSWGQGYSNQPQHF
CDR3nt: TGTGCCACCAGCTGGGGACAGGGGTATAGCAATCAGCCCCAGCATTTT
abundance: .
j_gene: TRBJ1-5
d_gene: TRBD1
v_gene: TRBV15
len: 16

CDR3aa: CASSYEPSPSGGPSETQYF
CDR3nt: TGTGCCAGCAGTTACGAGCCCTCTCCTAGCGGGGGGCCGTCAGAGACCCAGTACTTC
abundance: .
j_gene: TRBJ2-5
d_gene: TRBD2
v_gene: TRBV6-2/TRBV6-3
len: 19

CDR3aa: CASSVAGGAKSGELFF
CDR3nt: TGTGCCAGCAGCGTAGCCGGGGGGGCCAAGTCCGGGGAGCTGTTTTTT
abundance: .
j_gene: TRBJ2-2
d_gene: TRBD2
v_gene: TRBV9
len: 16

CDR3aa: CASSESRLQGGSYEQYF
CDR3nt: TGTGCCAGCAGTGAGAGCAGGCTCCAGGGGGGTTCCTACGAGCAGTACTTC
abundance: .
j_gene: TRBJ2-7
d_gene: .
v_gene: TRBV6-2/TRBV6-3
len: 17

CDR3aa: CSVTGQGSDQPQHF
CDR3nt: TGCAGCGTAACCGGACAGGGGTCTGATCAGCCCCAGCATTTT
abundance: .
j_gene: TRBJ1-5
d_gene: TRBD1
v_gene: TRBV29-1
len: 14

CDR3aa: CASSLGLAGGQETQYF
CDR3nt: TGTGCCAGCAGCTTGGGACTAGCGGGGGGTCAAGAGACCCAGTACTTC
abundance: .
j_gene: TRBJ2-5
d_gene: TRBD2
v_gene: TRBV7-8
len: 16

CDR3aa: CASSRVLTGLTGELFF
CDR3nt: TGCGCCAGCAGCCGCGTTTTGACAGGGCTCACCGGGGAGCTGTTTTTT
abundance: .
j_gene: TRBJ2-2
d_gene: TRBD1
v_gene: TRBV4-1
len: 16

CDR3aa: CASSSRGGRWSEQFF
CDR3nt: TGTGCCAGCAGCTCACGGGGGGGCCGATGGAGTGAGCAGTTCTTC
abundance: .
j_gene: TRBJ2-1
d_gene: TRBD2
v_gene: TRBV6-2/TRBV6-3
len: 15

CDR3aa: CASSQEAAGTNYNEQFF
CDR3nt: TGTGCCAGCAGCCAAGAGGCGGCAGGGACTAACTACAATGAGCAGTTCTTC
abundance: .
j_gene: TRBJ2-1
d_gene: TRBD2
v_gene: TRBV3-1/TRBV3-2
len: 17

CDR3aa: CASSVAQGGETQYF
CDR3nt: TGTGCCAGCAGCGTAGCGCAGGGGGGGGAGACCCAGTACTTC
abundance: .
j_gene: TRBJ2-5
d_gene: .
v_gene: TRBV9
len: 14

CDR3aa: CAWTAGGTAPNIQYF
CDR3nt: TGTGCCTGGACCGCCGGTGGGACCGCACCCAACATTCAGTACTTC
abundance: .
j_gene: TRBJ2-4
d_gene: .
v_gene: TRBV30
len: 15

CDR3aa: CASSIQGNQETQYF
CDR3nt: TGTGCCAGTAGTATACAGGGGAACCAAGAGACCCAGTACTTC
abundance: .
j_gene: TRBJ2-5
d_gene: .
v_gene: TRBV19
len: 14

CDR3aa: CASSDWGQSSYEQYF
CDR3nt: TGCGCCAGCAGTGATTGGGGGCAGAGCTCCTACGAGCAGTACTTC
abundance: .
j_gene: TRBJ2-7
d_gene: .
v_gene: TRBV10-2
len: 15

CDR3aa: CASSPPGLAGPQHF
CDR3nt: TGTGCCAGCAGCCCACCGGGGTTAGCGGGACCCCAGCATTTT
abundance: .
j_gene: TRBJ1-5
d_gene: .
v_gene: TRBV3-1/TRBV3-2
len: 14

CDR3aa: CASSPAGRGSTDTQYF
CDR3nt: TGTGCCAGCAGCCCGGCGGGGCGGGGTAGCACAGATACGCAGTATTTT
abundance: .
j_gene: TRBJ2-3
d_gene: .
v_gene: TRBV5-4
len: 16

CDR3aa: CASSPTGTSGGPNEQFF
CDR3nt: TGCGCCAGCAGCCCGACCGGGACTAGCGGGGGACCAAATGAGCAGTTCTTC
abundance: .
j_gene: TRBJ2-1
d_gene: TRBD2
v_gene: TRBV5-1
len: 17

CDR3aa: CASSWASGNEQFF
CDR3nt: TGTGCCAGCAGTTGGGCCAGTGGGAATGAGCAGTTCTTC
abundance: .
j_gene: TRBJ2-1
d_gene: .
v_gene: TRBV3-1/TRBV3-2
len: 13

CDR3aa: CASSLAGGYNEQFF
CDR3nt: TGTGCCAGCAGTTTGGCAGGGGGTTACAATGAGCAGTTCTTC
abundance: once
j_gene: TRBJ2-1
d_gene: TRBD1
v_gene: TRBV27
len: 14

CDR3aa: CASSSTRNTEAFF
CDR3nt: TGTGCCAGCAGCTCGACTCGGAACACTGAAGCTTTCTTT
abundance: .
j_gene: TRBJ1-1
d_gene: .
v_gene: TRBV11-1
len: 13

CDR3aa: CASSTVWGADTGELFF
CDR3nt: TGTGCCAGCAGCACGGTGTGGGGGGCCGACACCGGGGAGCTGTTTTTT
abundance: once
j_gene: TRBJ2-2
d_gene: .
v_gene: TRBV9
len: 16

CDR3aa: CASSADRRSNGYTF
CDR3nt: TGTGCCAGCAGCGCTGACAGGAGAAGTAATGGCTACACCTTC
abundance: .
j_gene: TRBJ1-2
d_gene: .
v_gene: TRBV7-8
len: 14

CDR3aa: CASSLTGTQPQHF
CDR3nt: TGTGCCAGCAGTTTGACAGGAACTCAGCCCCAGCATTTT
abundance: .
j_gene: TRBJ1-5
d_gene: .
v_gene: TRBV12-3/TRBV12-4
len: 13

CDR3aa: CASSQGEAGGLYNEQFF
CDR3nt: TGCGCCAGCAGCCAAGGAGAAGCGGGGGGCCTCTACAATGAGCAGTTCTTC
abundance: .
j_gene: TRBJ2-1
d_gene: TRBD2
v_gene: TRBV4-1
len: 17

CDR3aa: CASSGRTVSSGANVLTF
CDR3nt: TGTGCCAGCAGCGGCCGGACGGTCAGCTCTGGGGCCAACGTCCTGACTTTC
abundance: .
j_gene: TRBJ2-6
d_gene: .
v_gene: TRBV11-3
len: 17

CDR3aa: CASSVVGGAGETQYF
CDR3nt: TGTGCCAGCAGCGTAGTCGGGGGGGCCGGAGAGACCCAGTACTTC
abundance: once
j_gene: TRBJ2-5
d_gene: TRBD2
v_gene: TRBV9
len: 15

CDR3aa: CASGTGLQETQYF
CDR3nt: TGTGCCAGCGGGACAGGGCTCCAAGAGACCCAGTACTTC
abundance: .
j_gene: TRBJ2-5
d_gene: TRBD1
v_gene: TRBV3-1/TRBV3-2
len: 13

CDR3aa: CASSTGARGYTF
CDR3nt: TGTGCCAGTTCGACGGGGGCGCGCGGCTACACCTTC
abundance: .
j_gene: TRBJ1-2
d_gene: .
v_gene: TRBV2
len: 12

CDR3aa: CASSGGRKGTDTQYF
CDR3nt: TGTGCCAGCAGTGGGGGACGGAAGGGTACAGATACGCAGTATTTT
abundance: .
j_gene: TRBJ2-3
d_gene: .
v_gene: TRBV2
len: 15

CDR3aa: CASSLPQGQNTGELFF
CDR3nt: TGTGCCAGCAGTCTTCCACAGGGGCAGAACACCGGGGAGCTGTTTTTT
abundance: .
j_gene: TRBJ2-2
d_gene: TRBD1
v_gene: TRBV6-6
len: 16

CDR3aa: CASRPQSSGNTIYF
CDR3nt: TGTGCCAGCAGGCCACAGTCCTCTGGAAACACCATATATTTT
abundance: .
j_gene: TRBJ1-3
d_gene: .
v_gene: TRBV6-5
len: 14

CDR3aa: CASSSTAVSGYTF
CDR3nt: TGTGCCAGCAGCTCGACTGCGGTCTCTGGCTACACCTTC
abundance: .
j_gene: TRBJ1-2
d_gene: .
v_gene: TRBV6-5
len: 13

CDR3aa: CASSLAGGNEQFF
CDR3nt: TGTGCCAGCAGCCTAGCGGGGGGCAATGAGCAGTTCTTC
abundance: .
j_gene: TRBJ2-1
d_gene: TRBD2
v_gene: TRBV6-5
len: 13

CDR3aa: CASSQVLDGNTIYF
CDR3nt: TGTGCCAGCAGCCAAGTCTTGGACGGAAACACCATATATTTT
abundance: .
j_gene: TRBJ1-3
d_gene: .
v_gene: TRBV3-1/TRBV3-2
len: 14

CDR3aa: CASSQDLRGGDTQYF
CDR3nt: TGCGCCAGCAGCCAAGATCTTAGGGGAGGCGATACGCAGTATTTT
abundance: once
j_gene: TRBJ2-3
d_gene: .
v_gene: TRBV4-1
len: 15

CDR3aa: CASSPGTGKLGF
CDR3nt: TGTGCCAGTAGCCCAGGGACAGGGAAGCTCGGCTTT
abundance: .
j_gene: TRBJ1-1
d_gene: TRBD1
v_gene: TRBV19
len: 12

CDR3aa: CASSREPTKNIQYF
CDR3nt: TGTGCCAGCTCGAGGGAACCCACCAAAAACATTCAGTACTTC
abundance: .
j_gene: TRBJ2-4
d_gene: .
v_gene: TRBV18
len: 14

CDR3aa: CASSPEVGPHGYTF
CDR3nt: TGCGCCAGCAGCCCTGAGGTAGGGCCTCATGGCTACACCTTC
abundance: .
j_gene: TRBJ1-2
d_gene: .
v_gene: TRBV4-3
len: 14

CDR3aa: CASSVVTGTTSTDTQYF
CDR3nt: TGTGCCAGCAGCGTAGTCACTGGGACAACCAGCACAGATACGCAGTATTTT
abundance: .
j_gene: TRBJ2-3
d_gene: .
v_gene: TRBV9
len: 17

CDR3aa: CASSLAGEQFF
CDR3nt: TGTGCCAGCAGCTTAGCGGGTGAGCAGTTCTTC
abundance: .
j_gene: TRBJ2-1
d_gene: .
v_gene: TRBV7-2
len: 11

CDR3aa: CASSYSEGAKTQYF
CDR3nt: TGTGCCAGTAGTTATTCGGAGGGGGCGAAGACCCAGTACTTC
abundance: .
j_gene: TRBJ2-5
d_gene: .
v_gene: TRBV19
len: 14

CDR3aa: CAISESRLDPSSYNEQFF
CDR3nt: TGTGCCATCAGTGAGTCCAGACTAGACCCGAGCTCCTACAATGAGCAGTTCTTC
abundance: .
j_gene: TRBJ2-1
d_gene: .
v_gene: TRBV10-3
len: 18

CDR3aa: CASSFTTSGGSTGELFF
CDR3nt: TGTGCCAGCAGCTTTACGACTAGCGGAGGATCCACCGGGGAGCTGTTTTTT
abundance: .
j_gene: TRBJ2-2
d_gene: TRBD2
v_gene: TRBV7-9
len: 17

CDR3aa: CASSRGQWAYNEQFF
CDR3nt: TGTGCCAGCAGCAGGGGACAGTGGGCCTACAATGAGCAGTTCTTC
abundance: .
j_gene: TRBJ2-1
d_gene: TRBD1
v_gene: TRBV6-2/TRBV6-3
len: 15

CDR3aa: CSARQTEAFF
CDR3nt: TGCAGTGCTAGGCAGACCGAAGCTTTCTTT
abundance: .
j_gene: TRBJ1-1
d_gene: .
v_gene: TRBV20-1
len: 10

CDR3aa: CASSIGVNTEAFF
CDR3nt: TGTGCCAGTAGTATAGGTGTGAACACTGAAGCTTTCTTT
abundance: .
j_gene: TRBJ1-1
d_gene: .
v_gene: TRBV19
len: 13

CDR3aa: CASSLGGESSGNTIYF
CDR3nt: TGTGCCAGCAGCTTGGGGGGCGAAAGCTCTGGAAACACCATATATTTT
abundance: .
j_gene: TRBJ1-3
d_gene: .
v_gene: TRBV5-6
len: 16

CDR3aa: CASSPRPREGYTF
CDR3nt: TGTGCCAGCAGCCCCAGGCCCCGTGAAGGCTACACCTTC
abundance: .
j_gene: TRBJ1-2
d_gene: .
v_gene: TRBV12-3/TRBV12-4
len: 13

CDR3aa: CASSLSIAYEQYF
CDR3nt: TGTGCCAGCAGTTTATCGATAGCCTACGAGCAGTACTTC
abundance: .
j_gene: TRBJ2-7
d_gene: .
v_gene: TRBV12-3/TRBV12-4
len: 13

CDR3aa: CASSPQARGTGRIYF
CDR3nt: TGTGCCAGTAGTCCCCAAGCCCGGGGGACAGGGCGGATATATTTT
abundance: .
j_gene: TRBJ1-3
d_gene: TRBD1
v_gene: TRBV19
len: 15

CDR3aa: CSASRRNTEAFF
CDR3nt: TGCAGTGCTAGTAGGCGGAACACTGAAGCTTTCTTT
abundance: .
j_gene: TRBJ1-1
d_gene: .
v_gene: TRBV20-1
len: 12